This T cell receptor beta chain was sequenced during a study of OX40 agonist ivuxolimab in advanced cancers. Overall study context: Antecedent anti-PD-1, anti-PD-L1 or anti-CTLA-4 therapy was permissible, with under 50% having received some. General study results and limits: At 0.1 to 3.0 mg/kg, clonal expansion of CD4+ and CD8+ blood T cells had occurred by week 6.

In the case of this clone: Antigen: not known.

Germline CDR1 reads ENHRY; CDR2 reads SYGVKD. The CDR3 totals 16 residues. V shed 5 bases, J shed 5 bases, and the junction held 7 bases outside the gene matches. The method was immunoSEQ multiplex PCR; TCRdb's version includes in-frame clones alone and lacks a portion of them. The sample has some 19,000 clones; over 80% are singletons. This TCR was recovered from an adult with an advanced solid tumor such as melanoma, head and neck, liver or kidney cancer. V and J are TRBV10-3 and TRBJ1-6; 9 bases agree with TRBD1. The sequencing used CD4+ or CD8+ T cells sorted from blood, collected in a trial of the OX40 agonist ivuxolimab. The CDR3 loop is CAISLYRDRDNSPLHF. The DNA of the CDR3 is TGTGCCATCAGTCTTTACCGGGACAGGGATAATTCACCCCTCCACTTT.